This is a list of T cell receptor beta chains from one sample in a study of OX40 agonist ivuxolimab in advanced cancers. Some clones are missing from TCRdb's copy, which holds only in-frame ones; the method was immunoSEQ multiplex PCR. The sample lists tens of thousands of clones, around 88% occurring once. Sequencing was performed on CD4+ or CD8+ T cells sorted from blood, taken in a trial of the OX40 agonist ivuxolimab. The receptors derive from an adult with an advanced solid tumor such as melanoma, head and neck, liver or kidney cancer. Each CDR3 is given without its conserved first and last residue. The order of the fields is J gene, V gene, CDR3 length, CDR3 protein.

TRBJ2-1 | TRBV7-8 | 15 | ASSFSRTSGKYNEQF
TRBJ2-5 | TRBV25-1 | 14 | ASSASTGNIGETQY
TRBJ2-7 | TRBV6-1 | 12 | ASSASGADYEQY
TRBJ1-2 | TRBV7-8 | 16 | ASSLGPPGGHRGYGYT
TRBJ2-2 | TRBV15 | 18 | ATSRAPMKAGRANTGELF
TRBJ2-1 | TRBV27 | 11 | ASMRTGSHEQF
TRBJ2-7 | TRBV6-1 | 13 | ASSDGSGVAYEQY
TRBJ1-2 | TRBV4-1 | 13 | ASSHRTGNNYGYT
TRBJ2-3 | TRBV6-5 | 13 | ASSYGGSSTDTQY
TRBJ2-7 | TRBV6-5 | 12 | ASRKGRETYEQY
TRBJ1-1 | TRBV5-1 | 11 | ASSYRGNTEAF
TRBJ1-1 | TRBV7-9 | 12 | ASSPISGVDEAF
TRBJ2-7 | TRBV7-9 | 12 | ASSDPEGQYEQY